This T cell receptor beta chain was recorded in a study of blood T cell repertoires in COVID-19. Germline CDR1 is SGHTA and CDR2 is FQGTGA. With 2 bases clipped from V and 7 bases from J, the junction kept 10 bases outside the gene matches. This CDR3 comprises 17 residues. Study processing details: Reference gene primer amplification gave nucleated cell count estimates. Profiled with immunoSEQ multiplex PCR; TCRdb holds only in-frame clones, not every one. V, J and clone size were drawn from that table, and D and trimming were deduced from the DNA. Seen here are approximately 460,000 clones, roughly nine tenths observed once, and the top ten hold around 0.92%.

The material sequenced was peripheral blood. The receptor's source is a man in his late teens or twenties with COVID-19, enrolled during active disease. The chain has TRBV7-3 and TRBJ2-1; 11 positions agree with TRBD2. The CDR3 DNA reads TGTGCCAGCAGCTTATTTGCCATCGGGACTAGCGGTAATGAGCAGTTCTTC. It specifies CASSLFAIGTSGNEQFF. Full variable domain (remainder filled in from reference TRBV7-3 and TRBJ2-1): GAGVSQTPSNKVTEKGKYVELRCDPISGHTALYWYRQSLGQGPEFLIYFQGTGAADDSGLPNDRFFAVRPEGSVSTLKIQRTERGDSAVYLCASSLFAIGTSGNEQFFGPGTRLTVL.